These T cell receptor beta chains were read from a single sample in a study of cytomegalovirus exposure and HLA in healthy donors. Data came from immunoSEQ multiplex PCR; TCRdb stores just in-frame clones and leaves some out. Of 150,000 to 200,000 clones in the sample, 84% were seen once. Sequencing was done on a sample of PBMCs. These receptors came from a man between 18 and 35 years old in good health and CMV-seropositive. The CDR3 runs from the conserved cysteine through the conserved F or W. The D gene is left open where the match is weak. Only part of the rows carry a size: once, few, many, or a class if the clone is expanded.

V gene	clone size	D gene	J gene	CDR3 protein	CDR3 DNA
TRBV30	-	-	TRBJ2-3	CATAGGRTDTQYF	TGTGCCACAGCGGGCGGGCGCACAGATACGCAGTATTTT
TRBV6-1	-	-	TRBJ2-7	CASSLPTGNEQYF	TGTGCCAGCAGTCTCCCTACGGGGAACGAGCAGTACTTC
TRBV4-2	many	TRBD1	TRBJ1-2	CASSQMTGGAIGYTF	TGTGCCAGCAGCCAAATGACAGGGGGCGCGATTGGCTACACCTTC
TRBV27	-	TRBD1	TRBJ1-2	CASSLSGTANYGYTF	TGTGCCAGCAGTTTATCGGGGACAGCTAACTATGGCTACACCTTC
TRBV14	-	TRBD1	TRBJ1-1	CASSRNRGQNTEAFF	TGTGCCAGCAGCCGAAACAGGGGGCAGAACACTGAAGCTTTCTTT
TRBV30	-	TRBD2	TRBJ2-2	CAFSGMGELFF	TGTGCCTTTAGCGGGATGGGGGAGCTGTTTTTT
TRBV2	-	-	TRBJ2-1	CASRQGPDEQFF	TGTGCCAGCAGACAGGGACCGGATGAGCAGTTCTTC
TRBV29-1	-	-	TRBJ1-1	CSVEVGAGTEAFF	TGCAGCGTTGAAGTTGGTGCGGGAACTGAAGCTTTCTTT
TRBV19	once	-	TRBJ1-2	CASSDRLDPLWGYTF	TGTGCCAGTAGTGACCGACTCGACCCCCTCTGGGGCTACACCTTC
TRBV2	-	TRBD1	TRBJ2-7	CASINADRGTYEQYF	TGTGCCAGCATTAATGCGGACAGGGGAACCTACGAGCAGTACTTC
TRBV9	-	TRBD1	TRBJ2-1	CASSVGDRGAGNEQFF	TGTGCCAGCAGCGTAGGGGACAGGGGGGCGGGAAATGAGCAGTTCTTC
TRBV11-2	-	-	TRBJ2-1	CASSFAGLANNEQFF	TGTGCCAGCAGCTTCGCGGGACTGGCTAACAATGAGCAGTTCTTC
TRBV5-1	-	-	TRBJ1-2	CASSLSGINGYTF	TGCGCCAGCAGCTTGTCAGGGATTAATGGCTACACCTTC
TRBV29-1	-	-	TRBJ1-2	CSVAPTGTNYGYTF	TGCAGCGTTGCCCCGACAGGAACTAACTATGGCTACACCTTC
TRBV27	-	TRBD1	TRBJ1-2	CASSLGQDQLYGYTF	TGTGCCAGCAGTTTAGGACAGGACCAACTCTATGGCTACACCTTC
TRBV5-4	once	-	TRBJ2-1	CASSSDLSSYNEQFF	TGTGCCAGCAGCTCGGACTTGAGCTCCTACAATGAGCAGTTCTTC
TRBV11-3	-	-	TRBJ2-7	CASSLSTGEGAEQYF	TGTGCCAGCAGCCTATCGACAGGGGAGGGTGCTGAGCAGTACTTC
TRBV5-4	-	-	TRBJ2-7	CASSSGSSYEQYF	TGTGCCAGCAGCTCCGGGTCCTCCTACGAGCAGTACTTC
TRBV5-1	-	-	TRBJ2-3	CASSTGSRGTDTQYF	TGCGCCAGCAGTACCGGGAGCAGGGGCACAGATACGCAGTATTTT
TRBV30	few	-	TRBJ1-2	CAWADSGYGYTF	TGTGCCTGGGCGGACTCGGGCTATGGCTACACCTTC
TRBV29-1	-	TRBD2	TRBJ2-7	CSVELWLAGGDYEQYF	TGCAGCGTTGAATTATGGCTAGCGGGAGGGGACTACGAGCAGTACTTC
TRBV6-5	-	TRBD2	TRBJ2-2	CASRKGLAATGELFF	TGTGCCAGCAGGAAGGGACTAGCGGCCACCGGGGAGCTGTTTTTT
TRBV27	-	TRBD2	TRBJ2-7	CASSLLAGKSYEQYF	TGTGCCAGCAGTTTACTAGCGGGAAAATCCTACGAGCAGTACTTC
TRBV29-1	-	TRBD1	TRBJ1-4	CSVKIQGDNEKLFF	TGCAGCGTTAAGATACAGGGGGATAATGAAAAACTGTTTTTT
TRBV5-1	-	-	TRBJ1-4	CASSPGRAGGYAGEKLFF	TGCGCCAGCAGCCCGGGGAGGGCCGGGGGCTACGCGGGTGAAAAACTGTTTTTT
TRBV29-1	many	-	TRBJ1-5	CSVGGGEGPQHF	TGCAGCGTAGGGGGGGGAGAGGGGCCCCAGCATTTT
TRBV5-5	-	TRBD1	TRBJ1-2	CASSPRQGLDYGYTF	TGTGCCAGCAGCCCCAGACAGGGGCTGGACTATGGCTACACCTTC
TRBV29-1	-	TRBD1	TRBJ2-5	CSVLQGEETQYF	TGCAGCGTCTTACAGGGGGAAGAGACCCAGTACTTC
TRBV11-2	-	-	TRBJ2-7	CASSLDPTAASYEQYF	TGTGCCAGCAGCTTAGACCCTACGGCGGCATCCTACGAGCAGTACTTC
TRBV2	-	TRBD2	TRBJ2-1	CASRETSGDLNEQFF	TGTGCCAGCAGGGAGACTAGCGGGGACTTGAATGAGCAGTTCTTC
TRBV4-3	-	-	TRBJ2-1	CASSQEGGDNEQFF	TGCGCCAGCAGCCAAGAGGGGGGAGACAATGAGCAGTTCTTC
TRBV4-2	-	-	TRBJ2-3	CASSQESRLGGTDTQYF	TGTGCCAGCAGCCAAGAGTCGCGTCTAGGAGGCACAGATACGCAGTATTTT
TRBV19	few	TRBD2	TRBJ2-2	CASSPGLAGTGELFF	TGTGCCAGTAGCCCGGGACTAGCGGGCACCGGGGAGCTGTTTTTT
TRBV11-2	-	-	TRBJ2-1	CASFGTPLGQFF	TGTGCCTCCTTCGGGACTCCTCTGGGGCAGTTCTTC
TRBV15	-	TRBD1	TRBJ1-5	CATSRRQGSNQPQHF	TGTGCCACCAGCCGCCGACAGGGTAGCAATCAGCCCCAGCATTTT
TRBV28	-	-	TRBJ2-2	CASSPLLGRTGELFF	TGTGCCAGCAGTCCTCTTCTGGGGCGGACCGGGGAGCTGTTTTTT
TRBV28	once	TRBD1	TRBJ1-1	CASSQRLGTGGEAFF	TGTGCCAGCAGTCAGAGACTCGGGACAGGGGGGGAAGCTTTCTTT
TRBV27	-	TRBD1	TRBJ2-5	CASSRQGASVAETQYF	TGTGCCAGCAGTAGACAGGGGGCGAGTGTCGCGGAGACCCAGTACTTC
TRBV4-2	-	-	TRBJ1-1	CASSQADNTEAFF	TGTGCCAGCAGCCAAGCAGATAACACTGAAGCTTTCTTT
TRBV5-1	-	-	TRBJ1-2	CASSFGGEYGYTF	TGCGCCAGCAGCTTTGGAGGGGAATATGGCTACACCTTC
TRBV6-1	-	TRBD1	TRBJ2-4	CASSVWTGHYF	TGTGCCAGCAGTGTTTGGACAGGCCACTACTTC
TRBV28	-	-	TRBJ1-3	CASSLSLGLGSGNTIYF	TGTGCCAGCAGTTTATCGCTTGGGCTGGGCTCTGGAAACACCATATATTTT
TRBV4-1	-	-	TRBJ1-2	CASSQEAGPYGYTF	TGCGCCAGCAGCCAAGAGGCAGGGCCCTATGGCTACACCTTC
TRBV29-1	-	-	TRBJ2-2	CSVLALGTGELFF	TGCAGCGTTCTAGCGCTAGGCACCGGGGAGCTGTTTTTT
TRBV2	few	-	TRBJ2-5	CAGLTTQETQYF	TGTGCCGGGCTAACCACCCAAGAGACCCAGTACTTC